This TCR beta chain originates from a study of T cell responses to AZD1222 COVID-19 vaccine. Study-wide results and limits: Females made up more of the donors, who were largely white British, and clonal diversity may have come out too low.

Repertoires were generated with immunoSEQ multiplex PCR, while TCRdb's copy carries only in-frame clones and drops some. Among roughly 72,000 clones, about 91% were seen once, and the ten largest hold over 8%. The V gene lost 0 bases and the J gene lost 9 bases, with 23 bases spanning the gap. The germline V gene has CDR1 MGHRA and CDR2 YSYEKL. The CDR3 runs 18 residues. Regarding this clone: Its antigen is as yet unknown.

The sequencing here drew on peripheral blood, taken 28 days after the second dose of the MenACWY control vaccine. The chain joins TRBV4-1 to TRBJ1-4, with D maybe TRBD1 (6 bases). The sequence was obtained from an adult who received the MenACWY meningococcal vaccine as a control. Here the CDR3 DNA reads TGCGCCAGCAGCCAAGAACTCGGCGGGACAAATATTCTCCAAAAACTGTTTTTT. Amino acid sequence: CASSQELGGTNILQKLFF.